These T cell receptor beta chains were read from a single sample in a study of cytomegalovirus exposure and HLA in healthy donors. Profiled with immunoSEQ multiplex PCR; TCRdb holds only in-frame clones, not every one. The sample holds some 80,000 clones, about 77% seen once. The sequencing sample was made of PBMCs. Every receptor here comes from a man aged 45-65 years in good health and CMV-seronegative. CDR3s include the opening cysteine and the closing phenylalanine or tryptophan. A D gene is named only where the DNA matches it firmly. Size values are once, few and many counts, or a class for expanded clones, and some rows have none.

d_call clone_size j_call v_call cdr3_nt cdr3_aa
- - TRBJ1-6 TRBV6-5 TGTGCCAGCAGTTATTTTTCTAGGGGATCAAATTCACCCCTCCACTTT CASSYFSRGSNSPLHF
- - TRBJ2-1 TRBV5-4 TGTGCCAGCAGCGATACAGGGAGTGGGTCCTACAATGAGCAGTTCTTC CASSDTGSGSYNEQFF
TRBD1 - TRBJ1-1 TRBV15 TGTGCCACCAGCAGAGGAGGGACAGGGGTTCAAGTTGAAGCTTTCTTT CATSRGGTGVQVEAFF
- - TRBJ1-1 TRBV6-5 TGTGCCAGCAGTTATTCTCTCGGGAGGAACACTGAAGCTTTCTTT CASSYSLGRNTEAFF
TRBD1 few TRBJ2-4 TRBV5-5 TGTGCCAGCAGCGTTACCCCGGACAGGGGAAACATTCAGTACTTC CASSVTPDRGNIQYF
TRBD1 - TRBJ1-3 TRBV4-1 TGCGCCAGCAGCCAGCAGGGGGCGCGAGGAAACACCATATATTTT CASSQQGARGNTIYF
TRBD1 - TRBJ1-1 TRBV18 TGTGCCAGCTCACCGGACAGGGTGTCAGGGGACACTGAAGCTTTCTTT CASSPDRVSGDTEAFF
- - TRBJ1-1 TRBV13 TGTGCCAGCAGCAAAGGGGGTGCGTATATCCGAGGCTCTGAAGCTTTCTTT CASSKGGAYIRGSEAFF
TRBD1 - TRBJ2-7 TRBV5-1 TGCGCCAGCAGCTCCGGGACAGGGGTCCCCTTCGAGTACTTC CASSSGTGVPFEYF
TRBD1 - TRBJ1-2 TRBV30 TGTGCCTGGAGAGGACAGGGGGCAAACTATGGCTACACCTTC CAWRGQGANYGYTF
- - TRBJ2-7 TRBV11-1 TGTGCCAGCAGCTCCGCCTACGAGCAGTACTTC CASSSAYEQYF
TRBD1 few TRBJ1-1 TRBV4-1 TGCGCCAGCAGCCAAACCTACCTCGGGACAGGGAAGACTGAAGCTTTCTTT CASSQTYLGTGKTEAFF
- - TRBJ1-4 TRBV4-1 TGCGCCAGCAGCCAAGCGGGGGTGGGAGAAAAACTGTTTTTT CASSQAGVGEKLFF
TRBD2 - TRBJ2-7 TRBV7-9 TGTGCCAGCAGCCTCTTCACTAGCGGGGGCTACGAGCAGTACTTC CASSLFTSGGYEQYF
- - TRBJ1-1 TRBV15 TGTGCCACCAGTCATCCAGGGCGTGAAGCTTTCTTT CATSHPGREAFF
- - TRBJ1-2 TRBV4-2 TGTGCCAGCAGCCAAGAGAAAGGGAGTTACTATGGCTACACCTTC CASSQEKGSYYGYTF
- once TRBJ2-7 TRBV5-1 TGCGCCAGCAGCTTGGCACAGTCGTCTTCCCGGGGGGAGCAGTACTTC CASSLAQSSSRGEQYF
- few TRBJ1-1 TRBV4-1 TGCGCCAGCAGCCACATTGCGGCCCCGGATCTGGGAGCTTTCTTT CASSHIAAPDLGAFF